This T cell receptor (beta chain) was sequenced during a study of glioma-infiltrating T cells after dendritic cell vaccination. Germline V gene sequence: CDR1 SGHAT, CDR2 FQNNGV. The CDR3 covers 19 residues. V lost 2 bases to trimming and J lost 3 bases, with 24 bases between them. The PCR used 60 V beta and 13 J beta primers. TCRdb's table, derived via immunoSEQ multiplex PCR, lists solely in-frame clones and lacks some. Among about 24,000 clones listed, approximately 89% were seen once. The time point denotes: after dendritic cell vaccination, including at tumor progression/relapse. None of the glioblastoma patients had an isocitrate dehydrogenase mutation.

The sequence was obtained from a human donor with glioblastoma. V is TRBV11-2 and J is TRBJ2-3, with D possibly being TRBD2 (7 bases). The sequences come from blood, collected after dendritic cell vaccination. The chain's CDR3 is CASSLSFGVSGGQTDTQYF. CDR3 sequence (DNA): TGTGCCAGCAGCTTAAGTTTCGGTGTATCGGGGGGCCAGACAGATACGCAGTATTTT.